The sequence of this TCR beta chain was determined in a study of cytotoxic CD8 clonotypes in ibrutinib-treated CLL (dated by TCRdb to the early 2020s). Regarding the complete study: The cohort was composed of 11 relapsed/refractory and 15 treatment-naive patients; IGHV unmutated status was identified in 17 patients. Cryopreserved peripheral blood mononuclear cells were collected at three points: before therapy, at response, and at either sustained remission or disease progression. Longitudinal samples were obtainable from about 30% of the roughly 86 participants in the trial. All remission and progressive disease samples were collected while patients were still receiving ibrutinib. Samples averaged roughly 280,000 productive templates and 80,000 to 100,000 productive rearrangements. Response samples were taken after a median of roughly a year on treatment, ranging from roughly 6 to 36 months. Partial responses were observed in about 25 patients and complete responses in 2; after a median follow-up of roughly 62 months, remission was maintained in about 15 patients and progression was observed in about twelve.

This clone has a handful of counts. Its antigen remains unidentified. No per-base quality is available; no much larger clone lies one base away. Each clonotype received, on average, about 9.7x coverage in deep resolution sequencing performed on a MiSeq, where the target depth lay between 1 in 1 million and 1 in 200,000 T cells. TCR beta libraries were generated with the immunoSEQ hsTCRB Kit. Turning to the authors' computational methods: The data were analyzed with ImmunoSEQ Analyzer and ImmunoSEQ Data Assistant, and V, D and J gene assignments followed IMGT definitions. Clonality was computed as one minus normalized Shannon entropy of productive rearrangement frequencies, ranging from 0 to 1. Only overrepresented clonotypes making up at least 0.05% of each patient's repertoire were included in the public clonotype analysis. About twelve age-matched healthy donor repertoires from immuneACCESS were used as controls for clonality. Imported from immuneACCESS, the table was reduced by TCRdb to in-frame sequences with V and J called. These copies leave out some clones; in studies compared against another copy, an unresolved V gene accounts for under half, and the cause of the remainder is not known. V, J and clone size reflect that table, while D and trimming were determined from the DNA. In this sample the table shows roughly 60,000 clones, around 68% of which occur a single time. The ten largest clones add up to about two fifths of the sample.

Interpreted using the paper, the time point label stands for: about a year on ibrutinib. For TCR beta library preparation, roughly 2.1 micrograms of genomic DNA were isolated from cryopreserved PBMCs. Longitudinal blood samples from CLL patients receiving ibrutinib monotherapy were subjected to high-throughput TCR beta sequencing. The patients were enrolled in a single-center, open-label phase 2 trial of ibrutinib monotherapy. Trimming leaves V shorter by 0 bases and J shorter by 2 bases, with the junction holding 0 bases beyond the gene matches. CDR1 and CDR2 (SGHVS, FQNEAQ) derive from the germline V gene. CDR3 length: 14 amino acids, cysteine to phenylalanine. Solely the CDR3 DNA is kept, with 42 bases framed from the first base. Results and caveats for the whole study, not just this receptor: Baseline clonality exceeded that of age-matched healthy donors and correlated strongly with circulating CD8+ T-cell counts. Clonality rose at ibrutinib response, remained stable during sustained remission, and dropped back toward baseline at progression. Public clonotypes were rare and either shrank or stayed stable during treatment, and the rise in clonality at ibrutinib response reflected expansion of private clonotypes. Lymph node repertoires were not examined, and the timing of sampling was not matched between patients in sustained remission and those whose disease progressed.

Sequenced here: PBMCs, sampled after 12 months of ibrutinib treatment. The V gene is TRBV7-8 and the J gene is TRBJ1-2, and 7 bases in between align with TRBD1. This TCR derives from a human donor with chronic lymphocytic leukemia. The CDR3 region has the sequence CASSLAGQNYGYTF. The nucleotide sequence is TGTGCCAGCAGCTTAGCGGGACAGAACTATGGCTACACCTTC.